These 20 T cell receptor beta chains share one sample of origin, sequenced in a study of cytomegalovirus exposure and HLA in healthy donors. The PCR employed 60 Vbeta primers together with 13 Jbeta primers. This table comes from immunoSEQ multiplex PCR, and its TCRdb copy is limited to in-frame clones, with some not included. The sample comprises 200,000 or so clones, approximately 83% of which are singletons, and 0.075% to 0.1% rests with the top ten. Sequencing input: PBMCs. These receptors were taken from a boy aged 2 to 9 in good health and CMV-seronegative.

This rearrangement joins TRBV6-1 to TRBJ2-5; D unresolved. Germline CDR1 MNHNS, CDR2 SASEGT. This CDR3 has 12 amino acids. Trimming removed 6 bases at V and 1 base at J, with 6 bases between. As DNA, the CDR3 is TGTGCCAGCAGATTCCTCCAAGAGACCCAGTACTTC. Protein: CASRFLQETQYF.

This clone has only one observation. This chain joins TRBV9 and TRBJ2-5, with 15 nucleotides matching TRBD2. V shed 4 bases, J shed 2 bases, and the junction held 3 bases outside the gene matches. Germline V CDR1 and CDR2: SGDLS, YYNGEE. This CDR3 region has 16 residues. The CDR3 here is CASSPGLAGGQETQYF. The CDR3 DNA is TGTGCCAGCAGCCCGGGACTAGCGGGGGGTCAAGAGACCCAGTACTTC.

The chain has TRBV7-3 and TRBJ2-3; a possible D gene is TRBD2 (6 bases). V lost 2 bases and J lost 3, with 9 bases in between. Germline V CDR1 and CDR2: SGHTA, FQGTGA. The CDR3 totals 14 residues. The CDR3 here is CASSLGGKTDTQYF. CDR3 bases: TGTGCCAGCAGCTTAGGGGGGAAAACAGATACGCAGTATTTT.

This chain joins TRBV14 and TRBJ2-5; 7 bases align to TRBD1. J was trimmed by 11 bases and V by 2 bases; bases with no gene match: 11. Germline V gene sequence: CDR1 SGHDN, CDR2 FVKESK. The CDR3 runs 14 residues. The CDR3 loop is CASSQSDERGPQYF. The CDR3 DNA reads TGTGCCAGCAGCCAATCCGATGAGAGGGGGCCGCAGTACTTC.

DNA of the CDR3: TGTGCCAGCAGCTTCGCGAGACTAGGTCTCTACGAGCAGTACTTC. As protein: CASSFARLGLYEQYF. This chain links TRBV7-9 with TRBJ2-7, with D tentatively TRBD2 (6 bases). With 3 bases removed from V and 3 bases from J, the gap between germline ends came to 15 bases. The CDR3 runs to 15 residues. Germline CDR1 is SEHNR and CDR2 is FQNEAQ (reference sequence).

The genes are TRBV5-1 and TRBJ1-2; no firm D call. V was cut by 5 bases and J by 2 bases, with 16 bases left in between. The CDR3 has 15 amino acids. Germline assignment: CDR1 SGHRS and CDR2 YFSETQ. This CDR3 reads CASSPDTALNYGYTF. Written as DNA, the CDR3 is TGCGCCAGCAGTCCAGACACAGCCTTAAACTATGGCTACACCTTC. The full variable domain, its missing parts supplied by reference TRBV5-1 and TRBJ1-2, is KAGVTQTPRYLIKTRGQQVTLSCSPISGHRSVSWYQQTPGQGLQFLFEYFSETQRNKGNFPGRFSGRQFSNSRSEMNVSTLELGDSALYLCASSPDTALNYGYTFGSGTRLTVV.

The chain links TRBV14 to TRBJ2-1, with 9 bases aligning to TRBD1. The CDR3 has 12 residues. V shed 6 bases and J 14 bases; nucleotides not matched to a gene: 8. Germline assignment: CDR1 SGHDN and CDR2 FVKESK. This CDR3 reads CASSIGTGTKFF. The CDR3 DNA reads TGTGCCAGCAGTATCGGGACAGGGACTAAGTTCTTC. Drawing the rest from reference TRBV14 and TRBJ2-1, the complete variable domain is EAGVTQFPSHSVIEKGQTVTLRCDPISGHDNLYWYRRVMGKEIKFLLHFVKESKQDESGMPNNRFLAERTGGTYSTLKVQPAELEDSGVYFCASSIGTGTKFFGPGTRLTVL.

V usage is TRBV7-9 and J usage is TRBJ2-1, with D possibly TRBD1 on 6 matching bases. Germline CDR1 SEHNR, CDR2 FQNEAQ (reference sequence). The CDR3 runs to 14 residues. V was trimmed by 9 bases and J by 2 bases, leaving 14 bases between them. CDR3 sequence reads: CARRKDRPYNEQFF. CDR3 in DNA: TGTGCCAGGCGGAAGGACAGACCCTACAATGAGCAGTTCTTC.

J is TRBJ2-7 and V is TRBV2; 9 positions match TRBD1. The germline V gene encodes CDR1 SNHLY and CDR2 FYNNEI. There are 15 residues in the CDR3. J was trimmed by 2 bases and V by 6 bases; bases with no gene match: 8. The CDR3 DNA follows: TGTGCCAGCAGCGGGGGACAGGGTGGACCCTACGAGCAGTACTTC. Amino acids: CASSGGQGGPYEQYF.

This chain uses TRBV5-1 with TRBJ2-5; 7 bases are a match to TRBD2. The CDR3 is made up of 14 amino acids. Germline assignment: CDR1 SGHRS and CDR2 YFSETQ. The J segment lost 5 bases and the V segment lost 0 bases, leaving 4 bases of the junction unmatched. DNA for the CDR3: TGCGCCAGCAGCTTGGCGGGGGGTGACGAGACCCAGTACTTC. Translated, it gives CASSLAGGDETQYF.

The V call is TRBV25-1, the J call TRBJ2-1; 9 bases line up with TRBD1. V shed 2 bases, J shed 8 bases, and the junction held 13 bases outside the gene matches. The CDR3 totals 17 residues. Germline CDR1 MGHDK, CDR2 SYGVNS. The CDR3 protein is CASSEDVGRDRAYEQFF. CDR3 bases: TGTGCCAGCAGTGAAGATGTGGGGCGGGACAGGGCCTATGAGCAGTTCTTC.

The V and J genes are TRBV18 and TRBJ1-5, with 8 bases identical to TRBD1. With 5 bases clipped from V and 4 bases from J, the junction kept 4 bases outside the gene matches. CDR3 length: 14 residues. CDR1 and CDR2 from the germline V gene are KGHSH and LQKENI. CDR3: CASSYGQGNQPQHF. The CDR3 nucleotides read TGTGCCAGCTCATATGGACAGGGAAATCAGCCCCAGCATTTT.

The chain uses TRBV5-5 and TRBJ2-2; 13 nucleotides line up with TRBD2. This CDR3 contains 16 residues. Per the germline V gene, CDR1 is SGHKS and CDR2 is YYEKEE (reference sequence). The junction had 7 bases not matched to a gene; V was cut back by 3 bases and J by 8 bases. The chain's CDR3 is CASSSGLAGPTGELFF. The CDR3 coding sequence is TGTGCCAGCAGCTCGGGACTAGCGGGGCCAACGGGGGAGCTGTTTTTT.

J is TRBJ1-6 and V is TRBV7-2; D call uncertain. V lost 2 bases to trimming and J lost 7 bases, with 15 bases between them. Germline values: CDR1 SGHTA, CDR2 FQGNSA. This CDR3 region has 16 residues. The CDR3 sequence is CASSLSGWGGNSPLHF. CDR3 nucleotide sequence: TGTGCCAGCAGCTTATCAGGATGGGGAGGAAATTCACCCCTCCACTTT.

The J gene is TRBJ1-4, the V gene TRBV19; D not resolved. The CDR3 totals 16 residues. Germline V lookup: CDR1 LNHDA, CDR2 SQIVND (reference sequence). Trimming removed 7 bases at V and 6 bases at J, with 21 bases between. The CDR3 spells CASTQHRVPSDEKLFF. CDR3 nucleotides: TGTGCCAGTACCCAACACCGTGTCCCGTCAGATGAAAAACTGTTTTTT. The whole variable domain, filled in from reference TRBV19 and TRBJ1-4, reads DGGITQSPKYLFRKEGQNVTLSCEQNLNHDAMYWYRQDPGQGLRLIYYSQIVNDFQKGDIAEGYSVSREKKESFPLTVTSAQKNPTAFYLCASTQHRVPSDEKLFFGSGTQLSVL.

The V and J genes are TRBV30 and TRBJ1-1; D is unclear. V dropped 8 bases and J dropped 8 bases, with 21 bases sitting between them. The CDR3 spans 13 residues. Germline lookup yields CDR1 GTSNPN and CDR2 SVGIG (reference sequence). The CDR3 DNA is TGTGCCCGAAGCCCGAACCCAACCCAAGAAGCTTTCTTT. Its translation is CARSPNPTQEAFF.

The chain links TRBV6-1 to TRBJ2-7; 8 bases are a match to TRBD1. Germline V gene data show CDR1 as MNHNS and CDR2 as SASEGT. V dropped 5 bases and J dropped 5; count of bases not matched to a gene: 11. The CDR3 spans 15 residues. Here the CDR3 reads CASSPPRGLGNEQYF. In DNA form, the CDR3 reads TGTGCCAGCAGTCCCCCCAGGGGGCTTGGGAACGAGCAGTACTTC.

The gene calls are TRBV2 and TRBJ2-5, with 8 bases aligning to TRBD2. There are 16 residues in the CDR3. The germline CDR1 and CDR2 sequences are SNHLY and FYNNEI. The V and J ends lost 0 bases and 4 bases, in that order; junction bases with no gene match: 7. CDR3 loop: CASSEARGLVTETQYF. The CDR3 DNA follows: TGTGCCAGCAGTGAAGCTCGGGGACTAGTTACAGAGACCCAGTACTTC.

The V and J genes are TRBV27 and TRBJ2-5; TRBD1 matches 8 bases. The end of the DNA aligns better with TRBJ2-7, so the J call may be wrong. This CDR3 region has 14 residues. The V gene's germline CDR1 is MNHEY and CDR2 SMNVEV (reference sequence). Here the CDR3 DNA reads TGTGCCAGCAGTTTTCTAGACAGGGGCTACGAGCAGTACTTC. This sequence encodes CASSFLDRGYEQYF.

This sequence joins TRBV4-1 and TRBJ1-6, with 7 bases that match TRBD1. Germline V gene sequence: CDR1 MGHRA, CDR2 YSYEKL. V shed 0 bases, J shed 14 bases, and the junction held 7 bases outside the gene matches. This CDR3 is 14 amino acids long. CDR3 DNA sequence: TGCGCCAGCAGCCAAGAGGGGACAGTTAGAACCCTCCACTTT. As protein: CASSQEGTVRTLHF.